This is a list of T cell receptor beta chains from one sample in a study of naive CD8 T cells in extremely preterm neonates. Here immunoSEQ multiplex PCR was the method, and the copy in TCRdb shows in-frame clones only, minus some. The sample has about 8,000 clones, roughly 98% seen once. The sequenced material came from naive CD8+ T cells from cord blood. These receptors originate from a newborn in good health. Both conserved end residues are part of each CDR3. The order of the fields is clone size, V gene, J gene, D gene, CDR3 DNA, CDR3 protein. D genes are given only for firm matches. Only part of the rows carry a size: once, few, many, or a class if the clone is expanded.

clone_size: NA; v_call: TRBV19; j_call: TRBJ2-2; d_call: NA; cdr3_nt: TGTGCCAGTATGGAGACAGGGAACACCGGGGAGCTGTTTTTT; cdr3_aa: CASMETGNTGELFF
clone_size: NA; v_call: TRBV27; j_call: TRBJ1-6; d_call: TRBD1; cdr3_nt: TGTGCCAGCAGTTTAGGTACAGGGGTTGTGTCACCCCTCCACTTT; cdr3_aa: CASSLGTGVVSPLHF
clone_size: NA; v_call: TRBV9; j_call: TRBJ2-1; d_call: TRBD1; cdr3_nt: TGTGCCAGCAGCCCGACAGGGTACAATGAGCAGTTCTTC; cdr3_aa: CASSPTGYNEQFF
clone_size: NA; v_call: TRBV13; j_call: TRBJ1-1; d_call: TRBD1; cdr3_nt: TGTGCCAGCAGCTTGGGGGACAGGGTCAACACTGAAGCTTTCTTT; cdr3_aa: CASSLGDRVNTEAFF
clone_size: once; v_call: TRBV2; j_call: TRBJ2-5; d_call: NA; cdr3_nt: TGTGCCAGCAGTTACGTAGAGGAAGAGACCCAGTACTTC; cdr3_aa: CASSYVEEETQYF
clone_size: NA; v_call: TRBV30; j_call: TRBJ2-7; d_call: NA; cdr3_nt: TGTGCCTGGAGCCATACCTACAGGGACTCCTACGAGCAGTACTTC; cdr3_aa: CAWSHTYRDSYEQYF
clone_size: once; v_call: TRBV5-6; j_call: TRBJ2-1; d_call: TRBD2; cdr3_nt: TGTGCCAGCAGCCAGGGACTAGCGGGGGGGAATGAGCAGTTCTTC; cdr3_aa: CASSQGLAGGNEQFF
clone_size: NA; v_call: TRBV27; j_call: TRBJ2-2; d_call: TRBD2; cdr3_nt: TGTGCCAGCAGTTTATCGAAGGGAGGGGATAACACCGGGGAGCTGTTTTTT; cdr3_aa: CASSLSKGGDNTGELFF
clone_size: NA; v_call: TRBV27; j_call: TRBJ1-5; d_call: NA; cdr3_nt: TGTGCCAGCAGTTTGGCAGGGGGCAATCAGCCCCAGCATTTT; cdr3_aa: CASSLAGGNQPQHF
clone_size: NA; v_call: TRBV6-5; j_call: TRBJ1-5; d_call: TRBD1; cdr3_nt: TGTGCCAGCAGGACAGGGGCGAGCAATCAGCCCCAGCATTTT; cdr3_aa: CASRTGASNQPQHF
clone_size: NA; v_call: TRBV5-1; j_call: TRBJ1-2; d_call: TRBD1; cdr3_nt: TGCGCCAGCAGCTTGGAGGGGGCCCACTATGGCTACACCTTC; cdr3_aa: CASSLEGAHYGYTF
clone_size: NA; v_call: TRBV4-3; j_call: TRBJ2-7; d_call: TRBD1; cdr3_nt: TGCGCCAGCAGCCAAGAACAGGGGGGAATCTACGAGCAGTACTTC; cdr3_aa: CASSQEQGGIYEQYF
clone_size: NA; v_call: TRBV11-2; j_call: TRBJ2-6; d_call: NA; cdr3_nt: TGTGCCAGCAGCTTATCCTACCGGGTCACTGGGGCCAACGTCCTGACTTTC; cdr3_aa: CASSLSYRVTGANVLTF
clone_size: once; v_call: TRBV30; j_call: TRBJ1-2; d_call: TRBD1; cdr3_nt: TGTGCCTGGAGTGTGAGGACAGGGAATGCTAACTATGGCTACACCTTC; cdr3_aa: CAWSVRTGNANYGYTF
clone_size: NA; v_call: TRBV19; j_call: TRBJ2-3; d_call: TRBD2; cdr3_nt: TGTGCCAGTAGTATGGATGCTAGCGGGGGGGCAAGCACAGATACGCAGTATTTT; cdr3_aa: CASSMDASGGASTDTQYF
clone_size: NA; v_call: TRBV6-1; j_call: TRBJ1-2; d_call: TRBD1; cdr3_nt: TGTGCCAGCAGTGAAGCTAGGACAGGGGCCCTCTATGGCTACACCTTC; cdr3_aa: CASSEARTGALYGYTF
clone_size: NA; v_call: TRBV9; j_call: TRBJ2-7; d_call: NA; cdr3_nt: TGTGCCAGCAGCGTAGGCGCGGGATTCGAGCAGTACTTC; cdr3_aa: CASSVGAGFEQYF
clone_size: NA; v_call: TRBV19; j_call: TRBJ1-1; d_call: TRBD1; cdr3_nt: TGTGCCAGTAGTATCGGAACAGGGGGCTGGGGCACTGAAGCTTTCTTT; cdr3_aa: CASSIGTGGWGTEAFF
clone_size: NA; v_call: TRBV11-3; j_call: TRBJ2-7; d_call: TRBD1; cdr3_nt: TGTGCCAGCAGCTTAGGACAGGGGGCGTACGAGCAGTACTTC; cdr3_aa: CASSLGQGAYEQYF
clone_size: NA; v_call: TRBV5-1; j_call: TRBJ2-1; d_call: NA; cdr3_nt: TGCGCCAGCAGCTTGGCAGGGGATGGGGAGCAGTTCTTC; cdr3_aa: CASSLAGDGEQFF
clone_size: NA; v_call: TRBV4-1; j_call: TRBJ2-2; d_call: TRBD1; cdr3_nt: TGCGCCAGCAGCCAAGAGCAACAGGGGATCGGGGAGCTGTTTTTT; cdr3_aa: CASSQEQQGIGELFF
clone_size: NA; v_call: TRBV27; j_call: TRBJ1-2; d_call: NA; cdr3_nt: TGTGCCAGCAGTTTCCGGGGGGCGAGGAGCTACACCTTC; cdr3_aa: CASSFRGARSYTF
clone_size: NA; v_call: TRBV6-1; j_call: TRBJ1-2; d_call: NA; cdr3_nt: TGTGCCAGCAGTGAATACTCGGGATATGGCTACACCTTC; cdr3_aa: CASSEYSGYGYTF
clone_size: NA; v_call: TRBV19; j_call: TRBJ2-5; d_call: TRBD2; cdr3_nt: TGTGCCAGTAGTCCTGGACTAGCATGGCAAGAGACCCAGTACTTC; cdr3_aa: CASSPGLAWQETQYF
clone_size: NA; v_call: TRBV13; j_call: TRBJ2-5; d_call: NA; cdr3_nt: TGTGCCAGCAGCACAACTCCGACTCCTTTAGGCGGGACCCAGTACTTC; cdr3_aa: CASSTTPTPLGGTQYF
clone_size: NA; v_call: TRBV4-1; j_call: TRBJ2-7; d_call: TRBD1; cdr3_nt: TGCGCCAGCAGCCAAGATGTAGGGGACAGGGGTTACGAGCAGTACTTC; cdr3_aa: CASSQDVGDRGYEQYF
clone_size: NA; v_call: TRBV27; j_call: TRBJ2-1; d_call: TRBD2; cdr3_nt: TGTGCCAGCAGTTTAACTAGCGGGCCATACAATGAGCAGTTCTTC; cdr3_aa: CASSLTSGPYNEQFF
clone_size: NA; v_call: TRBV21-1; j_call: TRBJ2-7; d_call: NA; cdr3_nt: TGTGCCAGCCTCCGAGATAATTACGAGCAGTACTTC; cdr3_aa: CASLRDNYEQYF
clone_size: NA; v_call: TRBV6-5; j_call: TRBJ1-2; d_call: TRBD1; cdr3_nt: TGTGCCAGCAGTTACGGGACAGGGGGGGGCTACACCTTC; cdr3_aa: CASSYGTGGGYTF
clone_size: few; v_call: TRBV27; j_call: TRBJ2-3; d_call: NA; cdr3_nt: TGTGCCAGCAGTTTTAGGGGTCGGGATACGCAGTATTTT; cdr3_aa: CASSFRGRDTQYF
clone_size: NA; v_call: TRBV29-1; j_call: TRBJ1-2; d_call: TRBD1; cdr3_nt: TGCAGCGTTGTGGAGGGGGCTGGCTATGGCTACACCTTC; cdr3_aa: CSVVEGAGYGYTF
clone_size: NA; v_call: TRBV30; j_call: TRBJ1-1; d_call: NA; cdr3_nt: TGTGCCTGGTGGCAGGGAGGGGACACTGAAGCTTTCTTT; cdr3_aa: CAWWQGGDTEAFF
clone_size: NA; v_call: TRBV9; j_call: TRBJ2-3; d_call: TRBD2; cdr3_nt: TGTGCCAGCAGCCCATACTATAGCGGGGGGGCAGATACGCAGTATTTT; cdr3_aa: CASSPYYSGGADTQYF
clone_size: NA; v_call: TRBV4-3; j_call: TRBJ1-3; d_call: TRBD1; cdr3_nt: TGCGCCAGCAGCCAAGTAGAGGGACAGGGAGACACCATATATTTT; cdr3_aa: CASSQVEGQGDTIYF
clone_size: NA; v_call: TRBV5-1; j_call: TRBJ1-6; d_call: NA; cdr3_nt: TGCGCCAGCAGACCGGACAACTATAATTCACCCCTCCACTTT; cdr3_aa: CASRPDNYNSPLHF
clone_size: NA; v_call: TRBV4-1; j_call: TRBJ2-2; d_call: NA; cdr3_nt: TGCGCCAGCAGCCAAGTTCAGAACACCGGGGAGCTGTTTTTT; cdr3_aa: CASSQVQNTGELFF
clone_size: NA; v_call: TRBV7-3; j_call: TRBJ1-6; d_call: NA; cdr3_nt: TGTGCCAGCAGCCTACAGGGAAAAAGCTATAATTCACCCCTCCACTTT; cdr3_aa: CASSLQGKSYNSPLHF
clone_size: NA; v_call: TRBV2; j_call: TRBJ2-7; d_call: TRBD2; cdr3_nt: TGTGCCAGCCACGGGACTAGCGGATACGAGCAGTACTTC; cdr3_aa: CASHGTSGYEQYF
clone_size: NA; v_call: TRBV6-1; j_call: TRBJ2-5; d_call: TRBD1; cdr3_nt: TGTGCCAGCAGTGAGGACAGGGAGTGGGTGACCCAGTACTTC; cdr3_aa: CASSEDREWVTQYF